These 26 T cell receptor beta chains share one sample of origin, sequenced in a study of T cells in Graves' hyperthyroidism and ophthalmopathy. RNA transcripts yielded amplified TCR beta CDR3 regions. Researchers ran a first-round RT-PCR on the TCR CDR3 using the HTBI primer set. A single record per CDR3 protein comes from TCRdb applying MiXCR to the multiplex PCR reads. This table has approximately 530,000 distinct CDR3 sequences, approximately 15% appearing once. The sample was blood. The source is a woman between 18 and 30 years old with Graves' hyperthyroidism.

This clonotype was observed at least ten times. The CDR3 loop is CASSEPGGRGYTF. The CDR3 nucleotides are TGTGCCAGCAGTGAACCAGGGGGCCGGGGCTACACCTTC. The chain has TRBV6-1 and TRBJ1-2; 8 nucleotides agree with TRBD1. The CDR3 has 13 residues. With 2 bases clipped from V and 8 bases from J, the junction kept 4 bases outside the gene matches. Per the germline V gene, CDR1 is MNHNS and CDR2 is SASEGT.

V is TRBV28 and J is TRBJ2-1; D might be TRBD1 (6 bases). Germline V CDR1 and CDR2: MDHEN, SYDVKM. CDR3 size: 16 residues. Trimming removed 5 bases at V and 3 bases at J, with 17 bases between. CDR3 in amino acids: CASSTNRVSFYNEQFF. CDR3 coding DNA: TGTGCCAGCAGTACCAACAGGGTGTCTTTCTACAATGAGCAGTTCTTC.

V and J are TRBV6-1 and TRBJ2-7; perhaps D is TRBD1 or TRBD2 (6 bases each). Looked up from germline, CDR1 is MNHNS and CDR2 is SASEGT. The CDR3 covers 14 residues. Trimming shortened V by 3 bases and J by 6 bases, and 15 bases separated the two germline ends. The CDR3 spells CASSDWGAKCEQYF. The CDR3 nucleotides read TGTGCCAGCAGTGACTGGGGGGCGAAGTGCGAGCAGTACTTC.

There are a few counts of this clonotype. The chain couples TRBV6-1 to TRBJ1-5; no definite D call. The ends were cut back, 2 bases at V and 1 base at J, with 12 bases in the middle. From germline, CDR1 is MNHNS and CDR2 SASEGT. The CDR3 has 16 residues. CDR3 sequence reads: CASSERVYASNQPQHF. In DNA, the CDR3 is TGTGCCAGCAGTGAAAGGGTGTATGCGAGCAATCAGCCCCAGCATTTT.

This clonotype came up a few times. The chain employs TRBV20-1 and TRBJ1-6; D is uncertain. CDR1 is DFQATT, CDR2 SNEGSKA, per germline (reference sequence). This CDR3 is built from 9 residues. The CDR3 here is CSAGSPLHF. The CDR3 bases are TGCAGCGCCGGTTCACCCCTCCACTTT.

The genes are TRBV6-1 and TRBJ2-2, with TRBD2 identical over 8 bases. The CDR3 length is 15 residues. The ends lost 5 bases at V and 1 base at J; junction bases unmatched: 3. Per germline, CDR1 MNHNS and CDR2 SASEGT. CDR3 amino acids: CASSTLAGNTGELFF. Here the CDR3 DNA reads TGTGCCAGCAGTACCCTAGCGGGGAACACCGGGGAGCTGTTTTTT.

The gene calls are TRBV10-3 and TRBJ2-3, with 8 bases matching TRBD1. The V and J ends lost 2 bases and 3 bases, in that order; junction bases with no gene match: 4. The CDR3 is 15 amino acids. CDR1 and CDR2 from the germline V gene are ENHRY and SYGVKD. This CDR3 is CAISEMDRDTDTQYF. CDR3 DNA sequence: TGTGCCATCAGTGAGATGGACAGGGATACAGATACGCAGTATTTT.

The chain couples TRBV7-2 to TRBJ2-3; TRBD2 matches at 9 bases. V shed 2 bases, J shed 4 bases, and the junction held 7 bases outside the gene matches. The CDR3 is 16 residues long. CDR1 and CDR2 (germline): SGHTA, FQGNSA. The CDR3 sequence: CASSLMAGGQADTQYF. The CDR3 nucleotides are TGTGCCAGCAGCTTAATGGCGGGGGGGCAGGCAGATACGCAGTATTTT.

The genes are TRBV6-2 or TRBV6-3 and TRBJ2-5; 8 bases match TRBD2. The CDR3 length is 14 residues. From germline, CDR1 is MNHEY and CDR2 SVGEGT. Trimming cost V 7 bases and J 5 bases; bases outside gene matches: 9. The CDR3 reads CASTLTSGQETQYF. CDR3 bases: TGTGCCAGCACCTTAACTAGCGGTCAGGAGACCCAGTACTTC.

This clonotype appeared many times. This chain uses TRBV20-1 with TRBJ2-1; TRBD2 matches at 10 bases. The germline V gene has CDR1 DFQATT and CDR2 SNEGSKA (reference sequence). The trim removed 2 bases at V and 10 bases at J, leaving 14 bases unmatched. The CDR3 contains 16 residues. CDR3 loop: CSARRLGTSVPKEQFF. The CDR3 DNA reads as TGCAGTGCTAGACGCCTAGGGACTAGCGTTCCCAAGGAGCAGTTCTTC.

This clonotype was detected ten times or more. V and J are TRBV2 and TRBJ2-7; 7 bases fit TRBD1. The CDR3 totals 14 residues. V was clipped by 3 bases and J by 2 bases; unmatched bases: 4. CDR1 is SNHLY and CDR2 is FYNNEI in the germline V gene. The CDR3 DNA is TGTGCCAGCAGTGATGGGACAGTGGCCTACGAGCAGTACTTC. This sequence encodes CASSDGTVAYEQYF. Variable domain in full (rest from reference TRBV2 and TRBJ2-7): EPEVTQTPSHQVTQMGQEVILRCVPISNHLYFYWYRQILGQKVEFLVSFYNNEISEKSEIFDDQFSVERPDGSNFTLKIRSTKLEDSAMYFCASSDGTVAYEQYFGPGTRLTVT.

The chain combines TRBV6-5 with TRBJ2-1; 9 bases are a match to TRBD2. Losses at the gene ends were 1 base for V and 3 bases for J; bases not matched to a gene: 7. The CDR3 totals 17 residues. CDR1 and CDR2 from the germline V gene are MNHEY and SVGAGI. CDR3 coding DNA: TGTGCCAGCAGTTACTGGGCGGGGGGGACTTTCTACAATGAGCAGTTCTTC. It is translated as CASSYWAGGTFYNEQFF.

This clonotype was recorded many times. As DNA, the CDR3 is TGCGCCAGCAGCCAACACCAGGGATCGTACGAGCAGTACTTC. Protein sequence: CASSQHQGSYEQYF. The gene calls are TRBV4-1 and TRBJ2-7, with a possible D match to TRBD1 (5 bases). Germline loops: CDR1 MGHRA, CDR2 YSYEKL. This CDR3 is built from 14 residues. The V end lost 2 bases, the J end lost 4 bases, and 12 bases lay between the germline ends.

This clonotype was detected only a few times. The chain employs TRBV2 and TRBJ2-7, with 7 bases matching TRBD1. CDR3 length: 13 amino acids. J was trimmed by 5 bases and V by 7 bases; bases with no gene match: 8. Per the germline V gene, CDR1 is SNHLY and CDR2 is FYNNEI. CDR3 amino acids: CASKPGGLDEQYF. The DNA of the CDR3 is TGTGCCAGCAAACCAGGGGGTCTTGACGAGCAGTACTTC.

In this sample, this clonotype turned up a few times. The V call is TRBV6-1, the J call TRBJ2-6; the D is unclear. The CDR3 sequence is 15 residues long. Germline V CDR1 and CDR2: MNHNS, SASEGT. V was clipped by 4 bases and J by 0 bases, with 7 bases between them. This CDR3 is CASSARSSGANVLTF. The CDR3 region has the DNA TGTGCCAGCAGTGCCAGAAGCTCTGGGGCCAACGTCCTGACTTTC.

This clonotype was found a few times. The chain has TRBV15 and TRBJ2-1, with D possibly called TRBD1 or TRBD2 (5 bases each). The CDR3 loop spans 14 amino acids. Trimming cost V 4 bases and J 9 bases, with 16 bases left between them. The germline V gene has CDR1 LNHNV and CDR2 YYDKDF (reference sequence). CDR3 sequence reads: CATSMPGRSLEQFF. Written as DNA, the CDR3 is TGTGCCACCAGCATGCCGGGACGATCGCTTGAGCAGTTCTTC.

This clonotype was recorded a few times. The junction does not match germline at one end; this may be a read error. V is TRBV19 and J is TRBJ2-1; 11 bases align to TRBD2. CDR3 length: 19 residues. The germline V gene encodes CDR1 LNHDA and CDR2 SQIVND (reference sequence). Written as DNA, the CDR3 is TGTGCCAGTACCCAAGCGGGACTAGCGGTTGACAGGGGCTGGAATGGGCAGTTCTTC. It yields the protein CASTQAGLAVDRGWNGQFF.

This chain connects TRBV28 to TRBJ2-7; D is possibly TRBD2 (5 bases). In germline, CDR1 is MDHEN, CDR2 SYDVKM. Trimming removed 6 bases from V and 5 bases from J, with 17 bases in between. The CDR3 is 14 residues long. The DNA for the CDR3 is TGTGCCAGCAGCCCCTCTCCTTATAGCGACGAGCAGTACTTC. Its protein product is CASSPSPYSDEQYF.

This clonotype was observed at least ten times. The chain recombines TRBV28 with TRBJ2-7; 8 nucleotides match TRBD1. The CDR3 is 15 amino acids. The germline CDR1 and CDR2 sequences are MDHEN and SYDVKM. V gave up 2 bases and J gave up 2 bases; unmatched junction bases: 5. CDR3 amino acids: CASSLGQGMPYEQYF. The CDR3 coding sequence is TGTGCCAGCAGTTTAGGACAGGGAATGCCCTACGAGCAGTACTTC.

This clonotype was picked up many times. This rearrangement joins TRBV2 to TRBJ1-2, with TRBD1 matching over 9 bases. This CDR3 spans 16 amino acids. Losses at the gene ends were 6 bases for V and 2 bases for J; bases not matched to a gene: 10. The germline V gene has CDR1 SNHLY and CDR2 FYNNEI. The CDR3 nucleotides are TGTGCCAGCAGGGCGGGGGACAGGGAAAGAAACTATGGCTACACCTTC. This translates into CASRAGDRERNYGYTF.

At least ten counts were recorded for this clonotype. The rearrangement joins TRBV7-9 to TRBJ2-3; no reliable D call. The CDR3 length is 13 residues. Germline values: CDR1 SEHNR, CDR2 FQNEAQ (reference sequence). The ends were cut back, 5 bases at V and 2 bases at J, with 8 bases in the middle. CDR3 residues: CASSPADTDTQYF. The CDR3 DNA reads TGTGCCAGCAGCCCCGCGGACACAGATACGCAGTATTTT.

This clonotype has a count of ten or more. The chain couples TRBV20-1 to TRBJ2-3, with TRBD2 as a possible D gene (6 bases). V was pared by 3 bases and J by 1 base, with 14 bases between. The CDR3 spans 15 residues. Per the germline V gene, CDR1 is DFQATT and CDR2 is SNEGSKA (reference sequence). CDR3 in amino acids: CSASPREMGTDTQYF. As DNA, the CDR3 is TGCAGTGCTAGCCCGCGGGAAATGGGCACAGATACGCAGTATTTT.

The chain links TRBV28 to TRBJ1-2; D gene ambiguous. In germline, CDR1 is MDHEN, CDR2 SYDVKM. Trimming took off 5 bases at V and 2 bases at J, with 12 bases between the two ends. The CDR3 is 14 residues long. DNA for the CDR3: TGTGCCAGCAGTCCCCAATCGTGGAACTATGGCTACACCTTC. The encoded protein is CASSPQSWNYGYTF.

This clonotype was seen a handful of times. This may stem from a read error, because a much larger clone lies one nucleotide away. The chain combines TRBV3-1 with TRBJ1-2; D possibly corresponds to TRBD1 (5 bases). CDR1 and CDR2 from the germline V gene are LGHDT and YNNKEL (reference sequence). This CDR3 has 17 residues. CDR3 amino acids: CSSSQDLLGGPPDGYTF. The CDR3 nucleotides are TGTTCCAGCAGCCAAGATCTCTTGGGGGGACCGCCTGATGGCTACACCTTC.

V and J are TRBV30 and TRBJ2-2; no reliable D call. The CDR3 is made up of 10 amino acids. V dropped 4 bases and J dropped 6 bases, with 3 bases sitting between them. Germline V lookup: CDR1 GTSNPN, CDR2 SVGIG (reference sequence). Written as DNA, the CDR3 is TGTGCCTGGATGGCCGGGGAGCTGTTTTTT. This sequence encodes CAWMAGELFF.

This clonotype appeared many times. The chain carries TRBV5-1 and TRBJ2-1, with 14 bases lining up with TRBD2. V was pared by 4 bases and J by 6 bases, with 3 bases of the junction left unmatched. Germline CDR1 and CDR2: SGHRS and YFSETQ. This CDR3 spans 15 amino acids. The CDR3 here is CASSPGLAGVNEQFF. In DNA form, the CDR3 reads TGCGCCAGCAGCCCGGGACTAGCGGGAGTCAATGAGCAGTTCTTC.